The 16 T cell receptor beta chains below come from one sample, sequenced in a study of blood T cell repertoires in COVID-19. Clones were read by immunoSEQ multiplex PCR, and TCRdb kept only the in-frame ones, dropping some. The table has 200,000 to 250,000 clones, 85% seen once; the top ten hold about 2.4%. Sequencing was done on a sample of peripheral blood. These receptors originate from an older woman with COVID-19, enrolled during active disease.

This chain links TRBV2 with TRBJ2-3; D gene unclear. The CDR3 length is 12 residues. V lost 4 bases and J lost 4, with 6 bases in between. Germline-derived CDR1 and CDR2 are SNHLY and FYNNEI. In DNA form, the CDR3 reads TGTGCCAGCAGTGTGACATCAGATACGCAGTATTTT. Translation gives CASSVTSDTQYF.

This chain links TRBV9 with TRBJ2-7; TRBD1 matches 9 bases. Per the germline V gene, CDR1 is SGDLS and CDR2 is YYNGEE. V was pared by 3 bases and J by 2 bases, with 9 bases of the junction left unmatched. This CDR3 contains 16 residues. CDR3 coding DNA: TGTGCCAGCAGCGAGGGGTTGGGGACAGGGACCTACGAGCAGTACTTC. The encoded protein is CASSEGLGTGTYEQYF.

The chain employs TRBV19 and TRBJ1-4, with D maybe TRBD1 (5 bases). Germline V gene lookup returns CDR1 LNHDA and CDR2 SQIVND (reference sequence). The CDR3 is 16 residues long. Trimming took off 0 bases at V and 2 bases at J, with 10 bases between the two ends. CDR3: CASSIDLGLTNEKLFF. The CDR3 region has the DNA TGTGCCAGTAGTATAGATCTGGGGCTCACTAATGAAAAACTGTTTTTT.

The CDR3 spells CASNNQGIGTEAFF. In nucleotides, the CDR3 is TGCGCCAGCAACAATCAGGGGATTGGCACTGAAGCTTTCTTT. The rearrangement links TRBV5-1 to TRBJ1-1; tentative D call: TRBD1 (6 bases). Germline V gives CDR1 SGHRS, CDR2 YFSETQ. Trimming removed 6 bases from V and 4 bases from J, with 16 bases in between. The CDR3 totals 14 residues.

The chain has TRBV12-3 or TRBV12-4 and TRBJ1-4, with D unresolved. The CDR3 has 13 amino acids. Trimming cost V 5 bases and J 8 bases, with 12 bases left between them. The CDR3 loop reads CASSRVVREKLFF. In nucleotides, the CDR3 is TGTGCCAGCAGTCGGGTGGTGAGGGAAAAACTGTTTTTT.

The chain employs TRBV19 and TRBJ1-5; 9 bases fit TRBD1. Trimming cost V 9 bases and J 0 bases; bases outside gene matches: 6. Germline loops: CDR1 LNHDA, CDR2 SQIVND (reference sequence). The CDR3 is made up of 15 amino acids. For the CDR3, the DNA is TGTGCCAGCCGGGACAGGGATTATAGCAATCAGCCCCAGCATTTT. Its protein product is CASRDRDYSNQPQHF.

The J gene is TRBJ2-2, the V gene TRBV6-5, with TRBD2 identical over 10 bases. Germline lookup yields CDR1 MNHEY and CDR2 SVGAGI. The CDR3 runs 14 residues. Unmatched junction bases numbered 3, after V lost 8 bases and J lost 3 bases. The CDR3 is CASCLAGDTGELFF. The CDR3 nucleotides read TGTGCCAGCTGTCTAGCGGGAGACACCGGGGAGCTGTTTTTT.

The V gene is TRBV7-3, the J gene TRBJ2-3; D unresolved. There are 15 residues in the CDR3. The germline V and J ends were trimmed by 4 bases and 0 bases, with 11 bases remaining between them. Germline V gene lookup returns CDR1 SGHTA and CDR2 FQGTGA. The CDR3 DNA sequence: TGTGCCAGCAGCTATCTAGGTTCCAGCACAGATACGCAGTATTTT. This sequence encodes CASSYLGSSTDTQYF.

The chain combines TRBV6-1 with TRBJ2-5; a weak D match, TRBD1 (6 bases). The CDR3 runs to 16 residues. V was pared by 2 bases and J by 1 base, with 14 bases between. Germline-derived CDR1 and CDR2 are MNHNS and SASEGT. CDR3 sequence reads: CASSESPGQFQETQYF. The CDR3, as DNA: TGTGCCAGCAGTGAATCCCCAGGACAGTTCCAAGAGACCCAGTACTTC.

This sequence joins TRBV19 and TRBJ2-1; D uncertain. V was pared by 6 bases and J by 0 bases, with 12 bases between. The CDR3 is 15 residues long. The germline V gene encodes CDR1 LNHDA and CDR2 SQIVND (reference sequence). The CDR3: CASRNMLISYNEQFF. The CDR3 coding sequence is TGTGCCAGTAGGAATATGCTAATCTCCTACAATGAGCAGTTCTTC. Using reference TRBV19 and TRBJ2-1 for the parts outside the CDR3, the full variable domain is DGGITQSPKYLFRKEGQNVTLSCEQNLNHDAMYWYRQDPGQGLRLIYYSQIVNDFQKGDIAEGYSVSREKKESFPLTVTSAQKNPTAFYLCASRNMLISYNEQFFGPGTRLTVL.

CDR3 in DNA: TGTGCCAGCAGCCAAGAAAGAAACAGGGTGAGTGGCTACACCTTC. It specifies CASSQERNRVSGYTF. The V gene is TRBV3-1 (or the pseudogene TRBV3-2), the J gene TRBJ1-2, with D perhaps TRBD1 (6 bases). Trimming took 0 bases from V and 7 from J, leaving 15 bases between them. The CDR3 loop spans 15 amino acids. The germline CDR1 and CDR2 sequences are LGHDT and YNNKEL (reference sequence).

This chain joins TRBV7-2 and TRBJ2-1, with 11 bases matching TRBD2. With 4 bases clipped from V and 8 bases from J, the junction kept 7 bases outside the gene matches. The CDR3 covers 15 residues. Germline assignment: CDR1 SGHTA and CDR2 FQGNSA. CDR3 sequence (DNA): TGTGCCAGCAGCTGGGTGGTAGCGGGGGGGGATGAGCAGTTCTTC. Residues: CASSWVVAGGDEQFF.

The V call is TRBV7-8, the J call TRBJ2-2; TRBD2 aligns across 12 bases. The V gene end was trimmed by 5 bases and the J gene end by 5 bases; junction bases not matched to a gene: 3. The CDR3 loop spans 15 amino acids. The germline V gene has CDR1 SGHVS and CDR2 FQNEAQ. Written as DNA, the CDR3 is TGTGCCAGCAGCCTACTAGCGGGAGGAACCGGGGAGCTGTTTTTT. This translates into CASSLLAGGTGELFF.

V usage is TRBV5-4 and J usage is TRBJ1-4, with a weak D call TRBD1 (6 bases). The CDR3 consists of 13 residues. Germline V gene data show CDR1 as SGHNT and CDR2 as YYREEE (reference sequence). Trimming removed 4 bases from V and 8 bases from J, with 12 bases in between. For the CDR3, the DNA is TGTGCCAGCAGCGCCCAGGGGCGCGAAAAACTGTTTTTT. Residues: CASSAQGREKLFF.

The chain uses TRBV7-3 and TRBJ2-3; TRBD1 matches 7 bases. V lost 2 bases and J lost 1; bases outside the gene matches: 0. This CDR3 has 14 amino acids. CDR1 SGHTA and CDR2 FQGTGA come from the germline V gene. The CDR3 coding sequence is TGTGCCAGCAGCTTAGACAGGGGCACAGATACGCAGTATTTT. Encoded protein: CASSLDRGTDTQYF.

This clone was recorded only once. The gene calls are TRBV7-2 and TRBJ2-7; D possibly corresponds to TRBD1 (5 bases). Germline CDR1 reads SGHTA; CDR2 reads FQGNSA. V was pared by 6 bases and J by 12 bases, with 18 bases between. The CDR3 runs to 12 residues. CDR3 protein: CASRQQGPRLYF. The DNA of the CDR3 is TGTGCCAGCAGACAGCAGGGCCCCCGGCTGTACTTC.